This T cell receptor beta chain stems from a study of T cell repertoires and HLA-DP antigens. Study-wide results and limits: Average cumulative frequency of previously undetected clones was about 36% against one allele and 50% to 65% against the other.

Germline CDR1 MNHEY, CDR2 SMNVEV (reference sequence). The V segment lost 6 bases and the J segment 11 bases; nucleotides outside the gene matches: 12. The CDR3 spans 13 residues. CD4+ T cells were isolated untouched, around 98% pure. Each pre-culture CD4+ sample aimed for 200,000 to 250,000 T cell genomes at deep resolution. Clones were read by immunoSEQ multiplex PCR, and TCRdb kept only the in-frame ones, dropping some. The sample consists of over 100,000 clones, roughly 92% of them appearing once. This clone was seen only once. What it binds is unknown. The clonotype was recovered from a woman between 18 and 30 years old in good health and CMV-seronegative. The rearrangement links TRBV27 to TRBJ1-1; TRBD1 agrees at 7 bases. The sequenced sample consisted of CD4+ T cells from PBMCs. This chain's CDR3 is CASSSNRGPGAFF. CDR3 nucleotides: TGTGCCAGCAGCTCCAACAGGGGACCAGGGGCTTTCTTT.